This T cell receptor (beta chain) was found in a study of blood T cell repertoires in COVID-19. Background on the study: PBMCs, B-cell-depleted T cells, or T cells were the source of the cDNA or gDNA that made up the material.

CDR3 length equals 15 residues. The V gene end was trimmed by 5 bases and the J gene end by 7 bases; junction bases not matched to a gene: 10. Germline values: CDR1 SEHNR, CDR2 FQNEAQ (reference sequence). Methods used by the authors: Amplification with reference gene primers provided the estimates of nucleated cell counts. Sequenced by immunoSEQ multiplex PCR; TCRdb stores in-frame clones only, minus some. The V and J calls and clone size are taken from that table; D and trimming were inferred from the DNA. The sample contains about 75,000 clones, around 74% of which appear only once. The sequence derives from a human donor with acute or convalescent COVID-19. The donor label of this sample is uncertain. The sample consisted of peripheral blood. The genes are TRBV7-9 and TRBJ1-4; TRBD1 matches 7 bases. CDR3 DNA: TGTGCCAGCAGCCCCCGGAGGGGGCGTAGTGAAAAACTGTTTTTT. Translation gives CASSPRRGRSEKLFF.